Each of the 4 T cell receptor beta chains below was sequenced from the same sample in a study of cytomegalovirus exposure and HLA in healthy donors. A multiplex PCR was run with 60 Vbeta primers and 13 Jbeta primers. Generated by immunoSEQ multiplex PCR, the TCRdb table keeps only in-frame clones and is missing some. Of under 200,000 clones in the sample, 70% to 80% were seen once. Sequencing used PBMCs. All receptors come from a male donor in good health and CMV-seropositive.

The chain uses TRBV18 and TRBJ2-7; 9 positions agree with TRBD1. This CDR3 is 14 amino acids long. CDR1 KGHSH and CDR2 LQKENI come from the germline V gene. The V segment lost 5 bases and the J segment 2 bases; nucleotides outside the gene matches: 4. In nucleotides, the CDR3 is TGTGCCAGCTCAACCGGGACAGGGACCTACGAGCAGTACTTC. Encoded protein: CASSTGTGTYEQYF.

This chain uses TRBV9 with TRBJ1-2, with D unclear. The ends were cut back, 3 bases at V and 4 bases at J, with 10 bases in the middle. CDR3 length: 13 amino acids. Germline V gene data show CDR1 as SGDLS and CDR2 as YYNGEE. CDR3 nucleotides: TGTGCCAGCAGCGCGGACTCTACCTATGGCTACACCTTC. Its translation is CASSADSTYGYTF.

This clone was seen only once. The chain employs TRBV9 and TRBJ2-3; 9 positions match TRBD1. The CDR3 has 15 amino acids. Trimming cost V 0 bases and J 4 bases; bases outside gene matches: 3. Germline-derived CDR1 and CDR2 are SGDLS and YYNGEE. The CDR3 bases are TGTGCCAGCAGCGTAGGGGGACAGGGAGCAGATACGCAGTATTTT. Translation: CASSVGGQGADTQYF.

This chain uses TRBV4-1 with TRBJ2-7; D unclear. This CDR3 is 14 amino acids long. CDR1 is MGHRA, CDR2 YSYEKL, per germline. Trimming removed 0 bases from V and 0 bases from J, with 6 bases in between. This CDR3 reads CASSQEEASYEQYF. For the CDR3, the DNA is TGCGCCAGCAGCCAAGAAGAGGCCTCCTACGAGCAGTACTTC.